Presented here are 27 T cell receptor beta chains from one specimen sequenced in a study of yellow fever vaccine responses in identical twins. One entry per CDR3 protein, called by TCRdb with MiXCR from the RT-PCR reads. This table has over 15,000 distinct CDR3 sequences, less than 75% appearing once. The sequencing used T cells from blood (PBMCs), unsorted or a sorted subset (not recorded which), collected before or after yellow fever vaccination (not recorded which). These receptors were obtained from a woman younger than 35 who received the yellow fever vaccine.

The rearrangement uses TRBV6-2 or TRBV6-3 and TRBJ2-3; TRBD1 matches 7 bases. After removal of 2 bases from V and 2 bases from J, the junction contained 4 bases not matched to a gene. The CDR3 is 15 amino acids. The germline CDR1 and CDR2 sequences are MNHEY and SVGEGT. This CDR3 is CASSYPRGHTDTQYF. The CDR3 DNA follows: TGTGCCAGCAGTTACCCAAGGGGGCACACAGATACGCAGTATTTT.

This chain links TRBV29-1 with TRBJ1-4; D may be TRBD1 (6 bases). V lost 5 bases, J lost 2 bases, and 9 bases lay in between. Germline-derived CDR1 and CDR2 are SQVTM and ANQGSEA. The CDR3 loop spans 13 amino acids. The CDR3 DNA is TGCAGCGTTTCACAGGGCACTAATGAAAAACTGTTTTTT. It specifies CSVSQGTNEKLFF.

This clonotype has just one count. The CDR3 sequence is CSARGAGGNTGELFF. The CDR3 DNA sequence: TGCAGTGCTAGGGGGGCAGGTGGGAACACCGGGGAGCTGTTTTTT. The chain combines TRBV20-1 with TRBJ2-2; D is perhaps TRBD1 (6 bases). Trimming shortened V by 3 bases and J by 1 base, and 12 bases separated the two germline ends. The CDR3 is 15 amino acids. CDR1 DFQATT and CDR2 SNEGSKA come from the germline V gene (reference sequence).

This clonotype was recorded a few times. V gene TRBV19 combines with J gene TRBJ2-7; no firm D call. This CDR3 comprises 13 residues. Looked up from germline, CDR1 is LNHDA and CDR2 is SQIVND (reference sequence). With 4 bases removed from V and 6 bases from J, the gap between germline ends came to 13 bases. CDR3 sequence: CASSNQALREQYF. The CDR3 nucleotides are TGTGCCAGTAGTAACCAGGCCCTTCGCGAGCAGTACTTC. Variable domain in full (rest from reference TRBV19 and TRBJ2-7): DGGITQSPKYLFRKEGQNVTLSCEQNLNHDAMYWYRQDPGQGLRLIYYSQIVNDFQKGDIAEGYSVSREKKESFPLTVTSAQKNPTAFYLCASSNQALREQYFGPGTRLTVT.

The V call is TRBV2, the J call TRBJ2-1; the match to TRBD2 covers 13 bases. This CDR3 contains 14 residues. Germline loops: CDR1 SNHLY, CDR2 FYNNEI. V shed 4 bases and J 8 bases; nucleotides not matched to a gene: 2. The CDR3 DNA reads TGTGCCAGCAGTGGGACTAGCGGGGGCGATGAGCAGTTCTTC. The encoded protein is CASSGTSGGDEQFF.

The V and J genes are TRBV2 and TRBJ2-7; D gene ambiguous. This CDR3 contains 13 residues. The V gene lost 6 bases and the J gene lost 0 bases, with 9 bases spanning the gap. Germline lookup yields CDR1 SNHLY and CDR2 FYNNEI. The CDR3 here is CASSVQSSYEQYV. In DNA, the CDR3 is TGTGCCAGCAGCGTACAGAGCTCCTACGAGCAGTACGTC.

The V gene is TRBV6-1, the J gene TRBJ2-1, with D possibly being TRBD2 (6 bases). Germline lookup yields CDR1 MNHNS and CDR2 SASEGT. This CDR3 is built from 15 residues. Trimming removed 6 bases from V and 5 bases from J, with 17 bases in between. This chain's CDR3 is CASRGTPPEHNEQFF. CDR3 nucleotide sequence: TGTGCCAGCAGAGGGACTCCGCCTGAACACAATGAGCAGTTCTTC.

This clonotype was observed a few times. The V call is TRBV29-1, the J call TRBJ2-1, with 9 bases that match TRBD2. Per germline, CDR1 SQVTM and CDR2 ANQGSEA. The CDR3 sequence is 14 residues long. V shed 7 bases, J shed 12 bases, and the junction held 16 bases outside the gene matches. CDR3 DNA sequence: TGCAGCGCCCCTCAAGCGGGAGGTGGGGTGTTGCAGTTCTTC. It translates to CSAPQAGGGVLQFF.

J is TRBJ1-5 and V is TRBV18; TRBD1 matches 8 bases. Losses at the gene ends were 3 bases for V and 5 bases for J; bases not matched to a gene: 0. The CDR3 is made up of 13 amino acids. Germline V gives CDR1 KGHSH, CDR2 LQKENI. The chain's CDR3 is CASSPTGDQPQHF. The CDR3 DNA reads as TGTGCCAGCTCACCGACAGGGGATCAGCCCCAGCATTTT.

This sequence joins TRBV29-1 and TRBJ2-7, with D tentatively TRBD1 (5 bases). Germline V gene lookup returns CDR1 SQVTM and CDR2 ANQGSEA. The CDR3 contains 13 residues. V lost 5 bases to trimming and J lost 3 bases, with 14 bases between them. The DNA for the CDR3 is TGCAGCGTTAAGAAGGGGCAGAACTACGAGCAGTACTTC. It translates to CSVKKGQNYEQYF.

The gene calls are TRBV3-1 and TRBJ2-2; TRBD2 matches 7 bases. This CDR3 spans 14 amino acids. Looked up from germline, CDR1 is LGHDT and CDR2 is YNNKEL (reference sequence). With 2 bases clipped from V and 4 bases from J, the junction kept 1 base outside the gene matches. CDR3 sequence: CASSQRGGTGELFF. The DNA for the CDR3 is TGTGCCAGCAGCCAACGCGGGGGCACCGGGGAGCTGTTTTTT. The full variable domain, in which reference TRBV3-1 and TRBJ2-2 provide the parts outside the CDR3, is DTAVSQTPKYLVTQMGNDKSIKCEQNLGHDTMYWYKQDSKKFLKIMFSYNNKELIINETVPNRFSPKSPDKAHLNLHINSLELGDSAVYFCASSQRGGTGELFFGEGSRLTVL.

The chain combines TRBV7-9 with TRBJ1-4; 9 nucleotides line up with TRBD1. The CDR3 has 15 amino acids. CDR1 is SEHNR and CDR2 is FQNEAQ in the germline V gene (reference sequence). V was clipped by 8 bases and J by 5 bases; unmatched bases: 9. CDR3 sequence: CASRQWGTGNEKLFF. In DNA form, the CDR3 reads TGTGCCAGCCGACAGTGGGGGACAGGGAATGAAAAACTGTTTTTT.

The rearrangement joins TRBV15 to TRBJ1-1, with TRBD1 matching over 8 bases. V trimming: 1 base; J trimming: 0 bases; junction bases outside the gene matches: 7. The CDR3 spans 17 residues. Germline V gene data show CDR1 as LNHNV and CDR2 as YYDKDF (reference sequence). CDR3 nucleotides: TGTGCCACCAGCAGAGCGGCAGGGGGCTATATGAACACTGAAGCTTTCTTT. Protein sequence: CATSRAAGGYMNTEAFF.

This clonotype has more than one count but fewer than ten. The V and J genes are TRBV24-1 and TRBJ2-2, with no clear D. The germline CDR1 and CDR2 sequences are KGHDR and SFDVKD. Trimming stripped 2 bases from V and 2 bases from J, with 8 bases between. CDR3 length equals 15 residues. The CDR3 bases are TGTGCCACCAGTGATTCCAAGACCAACACCGGGGAGCTGTTTTTT. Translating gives CATSDSKTNTGELFF.

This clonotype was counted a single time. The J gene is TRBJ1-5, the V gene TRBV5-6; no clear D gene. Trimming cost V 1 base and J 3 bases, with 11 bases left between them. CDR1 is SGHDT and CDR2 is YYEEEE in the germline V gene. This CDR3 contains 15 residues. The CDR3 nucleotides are TGTGCCAGCAGCTTGTTCCAGATCGACAATCAGCCCCAGCATTTT. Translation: CASSLFQIDNQPQHF. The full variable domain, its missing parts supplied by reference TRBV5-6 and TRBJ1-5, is DAGVTQSPTHLIKTRGQQVTLRCSPKSGHDTVSWYQQALGQGPQFIFQYYEEEERQRGNFPDRFSGHQFPNYSSELNVNALLLGDSALYLCASSLFQIDNQPQHFGDGTRLSIL.

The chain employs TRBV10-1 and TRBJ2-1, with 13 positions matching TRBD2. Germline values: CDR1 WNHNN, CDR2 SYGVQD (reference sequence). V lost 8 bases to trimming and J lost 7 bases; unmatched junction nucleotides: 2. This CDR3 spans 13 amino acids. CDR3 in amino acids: CASGLAGVNEQFF. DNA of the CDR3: TGCGCCAGCGGACTAGCGGGAGTGAATGAGCAGTTCTTC.

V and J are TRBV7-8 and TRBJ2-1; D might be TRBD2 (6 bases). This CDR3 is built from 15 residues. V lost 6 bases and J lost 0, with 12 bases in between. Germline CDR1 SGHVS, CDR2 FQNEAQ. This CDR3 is CASRIGSPSYNEQFF. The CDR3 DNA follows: TGTGCCAGCAGGATCGGGAGCCCCTCCTACAATGAGCAGTTCTTC. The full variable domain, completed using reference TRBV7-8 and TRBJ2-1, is GAGVSQSPRYKVAKRGQDVALRCDPISGHVSLFWYQQALGQGPEFLTYFQNEAQLDKSGLPSDRFFAERPEGSVSTLKIQRTQQEDSAVYLCASRIGSPSYNEQFFGPGTRLTVL.

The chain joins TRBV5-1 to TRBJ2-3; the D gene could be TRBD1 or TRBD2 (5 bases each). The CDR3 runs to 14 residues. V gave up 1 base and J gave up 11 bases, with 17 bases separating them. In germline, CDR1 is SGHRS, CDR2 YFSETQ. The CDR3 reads CASSLWGPPSWQYF. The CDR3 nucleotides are TGCGCCAGCAGCTTGTGGGGACCTCCGTCCTGGCAGTATTTT.

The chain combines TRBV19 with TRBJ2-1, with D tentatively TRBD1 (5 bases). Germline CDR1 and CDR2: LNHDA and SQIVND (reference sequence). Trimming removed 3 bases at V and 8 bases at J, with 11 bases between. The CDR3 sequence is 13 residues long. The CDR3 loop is CASSIVRADEQFF. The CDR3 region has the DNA TGTGCCAGTAGTATCGTCAGGGCCGATGAGCAGTTCTTC.

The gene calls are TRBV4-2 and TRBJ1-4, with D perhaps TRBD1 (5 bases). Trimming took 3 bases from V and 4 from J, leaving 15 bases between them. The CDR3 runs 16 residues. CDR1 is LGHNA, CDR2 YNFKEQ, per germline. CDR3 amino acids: CASSQVRGQLNEKLFF. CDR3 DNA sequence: TGTGCCAGCAGCCAGGTCCGGGGCCAGCTTAATGAAAAACTGTTTTTT.

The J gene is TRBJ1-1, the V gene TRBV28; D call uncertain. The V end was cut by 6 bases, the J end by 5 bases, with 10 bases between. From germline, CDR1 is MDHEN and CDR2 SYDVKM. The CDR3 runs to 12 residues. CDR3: CASSQAPTEAFF. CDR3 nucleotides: TGTGCCAGCAGCCAAGCGCCTACTGAAGCTTTCTTT.

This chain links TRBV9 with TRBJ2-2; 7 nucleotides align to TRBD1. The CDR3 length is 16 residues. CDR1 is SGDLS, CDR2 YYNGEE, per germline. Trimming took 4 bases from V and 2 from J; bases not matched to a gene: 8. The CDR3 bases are TGTGCCAGCAGCAGACAGACAGGGCGAAACACCGGGGAGCTGTTTTTT. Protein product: CASSRQTGRNTGELFF. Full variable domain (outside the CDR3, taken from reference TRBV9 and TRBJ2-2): DSGVTQTPKHLITATGQRVTLRCSPRSGDLSVYWYQQSLDQGLQFLIQYYNGEERAKGNILERFSAQQFPDLHSELNLSSLELGDSALYFCASSRQTGRNTGELFFGEGSRLTVL.

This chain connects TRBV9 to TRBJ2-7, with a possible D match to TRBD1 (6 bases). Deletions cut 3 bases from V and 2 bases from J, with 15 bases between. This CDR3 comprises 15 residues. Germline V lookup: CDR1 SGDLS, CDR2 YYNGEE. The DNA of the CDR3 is TGTGCCAGCAGCGCCGACCGGGACATTCCCTACGAGCAGTACTTC. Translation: CASSADRDIPYEQYF.

The CDR3 here is CASSEKGHLTSNEQYV. In DNA, the CDR3 is TGTGCCAGCAGCGAGAAGGGACACCTAACTTCCAACGAGCAGTACGTC. This sequence joins TRBV7-6 and TRBJ2-7; D might be TRBD1 (6 bases). The CDR3 runs 16 residues. Germline V CDR1 and CDR2: SGHVS, FNYEAQ. V lost 5 bases, J lost 5 bases, and 22 bases lay in between.

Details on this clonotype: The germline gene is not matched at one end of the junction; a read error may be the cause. CDR3 amino acids: CSVKQGAMNTEAFF. The CDR3 DNA reads TGCAGCGTTAAACAGGGGGCCATGAACACTGAAGCCTTCTTT. The V call is TRBV29-1, the J call TRBJ1-1, with 9 bases fitting TRBD1. Germline CDR1 reads SQVTM; CDR2 reads ANQGSEA. The CDR3 runs 14 residues.

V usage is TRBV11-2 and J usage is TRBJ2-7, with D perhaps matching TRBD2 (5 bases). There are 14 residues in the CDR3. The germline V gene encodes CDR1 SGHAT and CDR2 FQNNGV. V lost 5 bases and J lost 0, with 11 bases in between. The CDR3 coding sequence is TGTGCCAGCAGCGTTTCTGCGGGCTCCTACGAGCAGTACTTC. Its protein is CASSVSAGSYEQYF. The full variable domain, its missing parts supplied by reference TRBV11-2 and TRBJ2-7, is EAGVAQSPRYKIIEKRQSVAFWCNPISGHATLYWYQQILGQGPKLLIQFQNNGVVDDSQLPKDRFSAERLKGVDSTLKIQPAKLEDSAVYLCASSVSAGSYEQYFGPGTRLTVT.

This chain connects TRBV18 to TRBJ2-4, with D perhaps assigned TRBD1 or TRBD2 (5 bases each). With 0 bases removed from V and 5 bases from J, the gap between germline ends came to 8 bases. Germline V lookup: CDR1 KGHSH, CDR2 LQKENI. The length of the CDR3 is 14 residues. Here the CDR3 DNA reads TGTGCCAGCTCACCACCGTGGGACCAAAACATTCAGTACTTC. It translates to CASSPPWDQNIQYF.